This paragraph reports one TCR beta chain. These data are taken from a study of blood T cell repertoires in COVID-19. The protocol was immunoSEQ multiplex PCR, while the TCRdb copy is restricted to in-frame clones and leaves out a portion. The sample yields about 210,000 clones, 83% seen once. The CDR3 is 14 amino acids. CDR1 and CDR2 (germline): MNHEY, SVGEGT. Trimming took off 2 bases at V and 1 base at J, with 8 bases between the two ends. The chain carries TRBV6-2 or TRBV6-3 and TRBJ1-1; D perhaps matches TRBD1 (6 bases). The receptor was derived from a woman between 35 and 50 years old with active or convalescent COVID-19. Sequenced input: peripheral blood. Here the CDR3 DNA reads TGTGCCAGCAGTTACCTGGGACAGAACACTGAAGCTTTCTTT. It is translated as CASSYLGQNTEAFF.